What follows are 6 T cell receptor beta chains derived from one specimen sequenced in a study of molecular identifiers for immune sequencing clone quantification. One entry per CDR3 protein results from TCRdb running MiXCR on the PCR reads. The sample lists about 500,000 distinct CDR3 sequences, over 20% occurring once. Source material: naive CD8+ T cells from blood, with Jurkat cell RNA spiked in. Noted subset: FACS-sorted CD8+CD4-CCR7+CD45RA+ naive T cells. All receptors derive from a human donor in good health. Some libraries in this study had Jurkat cell RNA spiked in.

At least ten counts were recorded for this clonotype. This chain uses TRBV7-9 with TRBJ1-3; D is unclear. Trimming left V 5 bases short and J 4 bases short, with 15 bases between. From germline, CDR1 is SEHNR and CDR2 FQNEAQ (reference sequence). There are 15 residues in the CDR3. CDR3 loop: CASSLPRGEGNTIYF. For the CDR3, the DNA is TGTGCCAGCAGCCTTCCGCGGGGAGAAGGAAACACCATATATTTT.

This clonotype has only a few counts. V usage is TRBV6-6 and J usage is TRBJ1-4, with a possible D match to TRBD1 (5 bases). This CDR3 has 14 residues. The V end was cut by 8 bases, the J end by 3 bases, with 13 bases between. Germline lookup yields CDR1 MNHNY and CDR2 SVGAGI (reference sequence). The CDR3 is CASQLGAANEKLFF. DNA of the CDR3: TGTGCCAGCCAATTAGGGGCGGCTAATGAAAAACTGTTTTTT.

This clonotype was detected many times. The chain is built from TRBV29-1 and TRBJ1-5, with D uncertain. This CDR3 has 13 residues. V gave up 0 bases and J gave up 3 bases, with 6 bases separating them. Germline CDR1 reads SQVTM; CDR2 reads ANQGSEA. The CDR3 nucleotides are TGCAGCGTTGAAGAAGGGCTCAATCAGCCCCAGCATTTT. Amino acid sequence: CSVEEGLNQPQHF.

A note on this clonotype: With a much larger clone just one base away, this may be a read error. The chain carries TRBV5-1 and TRBJ2-6, with D hard to call. V lost 0 bases to trimming and J lost 2 bases, with 12 bases between them. CDR3 size: 17 residues. Germline V gene lookup returns CDR1 SGHRS and CDR2 YFSETQ. The CDR3 nucleotides are TGCGCCAGCAGCTTGGATCTTACGATCGCTGGGGCCAACGTCCTGACTTTC. The encoded protein is CASSLDLTIAGANVLTF.

This clonotype was counted a few times. The chain has TRBV6-2 or TRBV6-3 and TRBJ2-5; D is unclear. Germline V gene lookup returns CDR1 MNHEY and CDR2 SVGEGT. The CDR3 loop spans 13 amino acids. Trimming pared 4 bases from V and 5 bases from J, leaving 11 bases between. The CDR3 nucleotides are TGTGCCAGCAGTTTATCTAACTTCGAGACCCAGTACTTC. Its protein product is CASSLSNFETQYF.

This clonotype showed up many times. This chain's CDR3 is CASSLWGSNQPQHF. The CDR3 DNA sequence: TGTGCCAGCAGTTTGTGGGGTAGCAATCAGCCCCAGCATTTT. The chain recombines TRBV6-2 or TRBV6-3 with TRBJ1-5; D ambiguous. This CDR3 contains 14 residues. The germline V gene encodes CDR1 MNHEY and CDR2 SVGEGT. The V gene lost 4 bases and the J gene lost 0 bases, with 7 bases spanning the gap.